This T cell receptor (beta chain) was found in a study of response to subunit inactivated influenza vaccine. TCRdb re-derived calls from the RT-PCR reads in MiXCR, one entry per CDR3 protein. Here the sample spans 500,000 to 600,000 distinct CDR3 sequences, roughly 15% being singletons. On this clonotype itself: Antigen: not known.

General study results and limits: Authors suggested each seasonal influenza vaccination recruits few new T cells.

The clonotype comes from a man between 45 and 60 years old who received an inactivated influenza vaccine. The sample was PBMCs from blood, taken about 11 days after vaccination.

Here the CDR3 reads CASSFAGRSGANVLTF. The CDR3 bases are TGTGCCAGCAGCTTTGCGGGGAGATCTGGGGCCAACGTCCTGACTTTC. This sequence joins TRBV5-5 and TRBJ2-6; D possibly corresponds to TRBD2 (6 bases). V was cut by 2 bases and J by 1 base, with 10 bases left in between. Per the germline V gene, CDR1 is SGHKS and CDR2 is YYEKEE (reference sequence). CDR3 length equals 16 residues.